This is a list of T cell receptor beta chains from one sample in a study of blood T cell repertoires in COVID-19. Repertoires were generated with immunoSEQ multiplex PCR, while TCRdb's copy carries only in-frame clones and drops some. The profile shows hundreds of thousands of clones, 82% of them singletons. The sample consisted of peripheral blood. These receptors were collected from a woman aged 55-69 years with active or convalescent COVID-19. The CDR3 runs from the conserved cysteine through the conserved F or W. D genes are given only for firm matches. Clone sizes are given selectively: once, few, many, or a class where the clone is expanded.

16 TRBJ2-4 TRBD1 TRBV10-1 - CASSESRGGDGNIQYF TGCGCCAGCAGTGAGTCGAGAGGGGGCGATGGAAACATTCAGTACTTC
15 TRBJ2-1 TRBD1 TRBV6-4 once CASSADRGPYNEQFF TGTGCCAGCAGCGCTGACAGGGGCCCATACAATGAGCAGTTCTTC
18 TRBJ2-3 TRBD2 TRBV5-1 - CASSSPRYLAGVADTQYF TGCGCCAGCAGCTCCCCCCGGTACCTAGCGGGGGTGGCAGATACGCAGTATTTT
13 TRBJ2-7 - TRBV21-1 - CASSPWGDYEQYF TGTGCCAGCAGCCCTTGGGGGGACTACGAGCAGTACTTC
14 TRBJ2-5 TRBD1 TRBV7-2 - CASSPGTGGETQYF TGTGCCAGCAGCCCAGGGACAGGGGGGGAGACCCAGTACTTC
14 TRBJ1-1 - TRBV6-2/TRBV6-3 - CASSIVPGGVGAFF TGTGCCAGCAGTATCGTCCCGGGGGGGGTAGGAGCTTTCTTT
12 TRBJ1-5 - TRBV12-3/TRBV12-4 - CASSYRDQPQHF TGTGCCAGCAGTTACAGAGATCAGCCCCAGCATTTT
13 TRBJ1-3 - TRBV29-1 - CSVERGSGNTIYF TGCAGCGTTGAGCGGGGGAGCGGAAACACCATATATTTT
15 TRBJ2-3 - TRBV5-1 - CASSSDGQPTDTQYF TGCGCCAGCAGCTCTGATGGACAGCCCACAGATACGCAGTATTTT
15 TRBJ2-3 - TRBV6-1 few CASSERGARMHTQYF TGTGCCAGCAGTGAACGGGGGGCCCGCATGCATACGCAGTATTTT
16 TRBJ1-2 - TRBV7-8 few CASSLEGQGRSYGYTF TGTGCCAGCAGCTTAGAGGGCCAGGGGCGATCATATGGCTACACCTTC
14 TRBJ1-3 - TRBV7-9 - CASSRGDSGNTIYF TGTGCCAGCAGCCGCGGGGACTCTGGAAACACCATATATTTT
12 TRBJ2-2 - TRBV12-3/TRBV12-4 few CASRFRSGELFF TGTGCCAGCAGGTTCAGGTCCGGGGAGCTGTTTTTT